The T cell receptor beta chain under discussion was sequenced for a study of TIL therapy for anti-PD-1-resistant metastatic lung cancer (dated by TCRdb to about 2021). The study in broad terms: Among the enrolled patients, the median age was approximately 56 years (range roughly 38-85), and the median tumor PD-L1 proportion score was about 6%. Tumor and peripheral blood T cell receptor beta sequencing was used to track clonotypes across tumor, expanded TIL product and serial blood samples. A median non-synonymous tumor mutation burden of about 1.6 mutations per megabase was determined across the cohort by whole-exome sequencing. The cohort was composed predominantly of lung adenocarcinoma, with a handful of EGFR-mutant and two ALK-rearranged tumors included, and half of patients were identified as current or former smokers.

This clone was counted only a few times. Its antigen remains unidentified. Base qualities are missing; no much larger clone stands one base away. CDR1 and CDR2 are drawn from the germline V gene: MNHNS, SASEGT. V and J are trimmed by 1 base and 0 bases, and the gene matches miss 2 bases of the junction. CDR3 length: 17 amino acids, cysteine to phenylalanine. The CDR3 DNA has 51 bases and is translated from base 1. The immunoSEQ v3 hsTCRB kit was used to amplify TCR beta CDR3 regions from genomic DNA through bias-controlled multiplex PCR. An Illumina NextSeq 500 was used to sequence the TCR libraries, reaching 1.5 million to 2.5 million read pairs at survey level or roughly 5-6.5 million at deep level. In the source study's methods: V, D and J genes were assigned, non-productive sequences were removed, and clonality was reported by immunoSEQ Analyzer software. Repertoires were compared by productive Simpson clonality and by the Morisita overlap index of productive TRB rearrangements between infused TIL and blood. TCRdb's version of the immuneACCESS table is confined to in-frame rearrangements and falls short of the full clone set. An unresolved V gene accounts for under half of the shortfall where checked; the remainder is of unknown origin. Clone size and V and J calls were adopted from that table, with D and trimming inferred from the DNA. The sample contains tens of thousands of clones, 70% to 85% of them found a single time. The ten largest account for 5.6% of the sample.

Study-wide findings and limitations: The study protocol defined all tumor marker inferences as exploratory. High clonal turnover was observed in TIL culture, with many enriched product clones not detected in the baseline tumor, which suggested clonal contraction rather than faithful expansion. Higher clonality and lower diversity were observed in expanded TIL cultures than in baseline intratumoral T cells (median clonality approximately 6.4% vs 31%, p < 0.0001). Because the cohort was highly selected, with more treatment-naive, never-smoker and oncogene-addicted patients than is typical, generalizability is limited.

This sample's time point label indicates: pre-treatment sample, taken before nivolumab and TIL therapy. Excised metastases, mostly pleural nodules or supraclavicular lymph nodes, were used as baseline tumor samples and were taken from the same resection from which TIL were grown. Before any PD-1/PD-L1 blockade was given, tumors were harvested, nivolumab was then administered, and patients who progressed went on to receive lymphodepletion, an infusion of expanded TIL, and IL-2. Between October 2017 and January 2020, a dual-center phase I trial enrolled adults who had stage 4 NSCLC. Samples were obtained from a single-arm, open-label phase I trial in which tumor-infiltrating lymphocyte therapy with nivolumab was evaluated in advanced non-small cell lung cancer. Parts of each resected tumor were snap-frozen in liquid nitrogen and kept at -80 degrees C. Using laser-capture macrodissection, tumor regions of interest were selected on H&E sections, then pulverized into around 16 mg aliquots and extracted using Qiagen Allprep kits.

This sequence uses TRBV6-1 and TRBJ1-5, with TRBD1 matching 11 junction bases. The starting material was tumor tissue, obtained at baseline. The TCR sequence derives from a person between 25 and 80 years old with non-small cell lung cancer. The DNA sequence is TGTGCCAGCAGTGAAGGGGGGACAGGGGGTAGCAATCAGCCCCAGCATTTT. Its protein is CASSEGGTGGSNQPQHF.